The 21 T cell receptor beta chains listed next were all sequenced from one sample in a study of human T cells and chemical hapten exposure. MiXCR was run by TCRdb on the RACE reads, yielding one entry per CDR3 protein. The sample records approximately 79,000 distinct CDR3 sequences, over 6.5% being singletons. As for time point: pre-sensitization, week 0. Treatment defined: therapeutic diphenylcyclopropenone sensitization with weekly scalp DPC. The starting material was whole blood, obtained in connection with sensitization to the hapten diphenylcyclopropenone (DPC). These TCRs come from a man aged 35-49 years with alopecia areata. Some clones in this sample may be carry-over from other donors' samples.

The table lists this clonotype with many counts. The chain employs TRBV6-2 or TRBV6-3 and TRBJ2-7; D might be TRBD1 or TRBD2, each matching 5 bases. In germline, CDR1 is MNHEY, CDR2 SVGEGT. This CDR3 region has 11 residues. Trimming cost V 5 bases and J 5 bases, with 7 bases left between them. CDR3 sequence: CASSRGHEQYV. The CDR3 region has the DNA TGTGCCAGCAGTCGGGGCCACGAGCAGTACGTC.

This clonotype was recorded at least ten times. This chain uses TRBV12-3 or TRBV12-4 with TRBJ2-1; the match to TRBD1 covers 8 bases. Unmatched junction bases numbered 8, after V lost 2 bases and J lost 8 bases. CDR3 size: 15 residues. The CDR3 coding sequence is TGTGCCAGCAGTTTATCAACAGGGGGGATCGATGAGCAGTTCTTC. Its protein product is CASSLSTGGIDEQFF.

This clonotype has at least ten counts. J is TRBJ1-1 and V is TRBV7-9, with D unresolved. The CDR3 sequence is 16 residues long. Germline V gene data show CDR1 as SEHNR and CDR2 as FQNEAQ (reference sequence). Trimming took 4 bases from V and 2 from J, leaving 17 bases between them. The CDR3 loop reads CASSSPRRSVNTEAFF. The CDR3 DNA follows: TGTGCCAGCAGCTCCCCTCGGAGGTCGGTAAACACTGAAGCTTTCTTT. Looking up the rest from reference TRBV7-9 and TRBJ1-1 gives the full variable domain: DTGVSQNPRHKITKRGQNVTFRCDPISEHNRLYWYRQTLGQGPEFLTYFQNEAQLEKSRLLSDRFSAERPKGSFSTLEIQRTEQGDSAMYLCASSSPRRSVNTEAFFGQGTRLTVV.

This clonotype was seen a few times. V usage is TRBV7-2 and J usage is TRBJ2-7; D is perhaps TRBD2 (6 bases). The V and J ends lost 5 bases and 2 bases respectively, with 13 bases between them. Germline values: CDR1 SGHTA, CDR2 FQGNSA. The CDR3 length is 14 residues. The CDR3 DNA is TGTGCCAGCAGCCGCGGGACCCCAACCTACGAGCAGTACTTC. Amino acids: CASSRGTPTYEQYF.

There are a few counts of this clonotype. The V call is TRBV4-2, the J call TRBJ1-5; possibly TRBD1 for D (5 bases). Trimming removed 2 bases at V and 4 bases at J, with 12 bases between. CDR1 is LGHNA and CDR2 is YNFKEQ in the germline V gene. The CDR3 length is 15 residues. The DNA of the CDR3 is TGTGCCAGCAGCCAAACCGACAGAGGGAATCAGCCCCAGCATTTT. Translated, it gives CASSQTDRGNQPQHF.

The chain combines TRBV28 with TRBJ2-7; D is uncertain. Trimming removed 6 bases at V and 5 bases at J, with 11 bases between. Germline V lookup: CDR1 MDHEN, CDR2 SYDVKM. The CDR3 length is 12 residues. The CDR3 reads CASSAAEDEQYF. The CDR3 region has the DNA TGTGCCAGCAGCGCCGCCGAAGACGAGCAGTACTTC.

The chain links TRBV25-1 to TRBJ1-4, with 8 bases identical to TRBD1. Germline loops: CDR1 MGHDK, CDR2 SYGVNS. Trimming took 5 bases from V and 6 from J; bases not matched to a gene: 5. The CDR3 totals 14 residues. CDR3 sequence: CASSPQGAHEKLFF. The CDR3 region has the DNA TGTGCCAGCAGTCCTCAGGGGGCCCATGAAAAACTGTTTTTT.

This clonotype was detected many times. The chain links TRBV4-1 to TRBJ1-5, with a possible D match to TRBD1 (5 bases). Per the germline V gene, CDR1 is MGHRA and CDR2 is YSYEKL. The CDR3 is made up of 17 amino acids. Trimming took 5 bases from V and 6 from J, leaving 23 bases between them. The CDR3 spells CASSDGTQGLPGQPQHF. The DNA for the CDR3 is TGCGCCAGCAGCGATGGGACCCAGGGTTTACCCGGTCAGCCCCAGCATTTT.

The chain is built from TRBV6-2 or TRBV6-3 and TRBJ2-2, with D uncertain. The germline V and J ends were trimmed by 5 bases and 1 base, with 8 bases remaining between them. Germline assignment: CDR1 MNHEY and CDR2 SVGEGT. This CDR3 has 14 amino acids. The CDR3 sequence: CASSSGENTGELFF. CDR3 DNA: TGTGCCAGCAGTAGTGGCGAGAACACCGGGGAGCTGTTTTTT.

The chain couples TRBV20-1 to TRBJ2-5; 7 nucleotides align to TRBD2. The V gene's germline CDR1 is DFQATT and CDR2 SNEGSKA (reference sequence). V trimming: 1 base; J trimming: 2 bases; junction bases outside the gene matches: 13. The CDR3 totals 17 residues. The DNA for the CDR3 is TGCAGTGCTAGAGTGTCCTCCCGGACTAGGCCACAAGAGACCCAGTACTTC. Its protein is CSARVSSRTRPQETQYF.

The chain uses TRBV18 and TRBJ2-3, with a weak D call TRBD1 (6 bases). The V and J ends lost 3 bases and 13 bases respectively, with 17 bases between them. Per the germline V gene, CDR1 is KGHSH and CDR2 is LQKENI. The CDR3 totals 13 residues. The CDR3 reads CASSPGTNNGEYF. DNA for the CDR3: TGTGCCAGCTCACCCGGGACAAACAACGGGGAGTATTTT.

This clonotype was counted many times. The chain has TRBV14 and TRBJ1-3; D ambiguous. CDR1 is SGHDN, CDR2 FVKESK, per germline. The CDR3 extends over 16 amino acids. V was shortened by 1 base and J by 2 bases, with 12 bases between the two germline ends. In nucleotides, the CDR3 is TGTGCCAGCAGCCAAGGTGTGCTTAGACCTGGAAACACCATATATTTT. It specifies CASSQGVLRPGNTIYF. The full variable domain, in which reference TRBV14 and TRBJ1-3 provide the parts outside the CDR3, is EAGVTQFPSHSVIEKGQTVTLRCDPISGHDNLYWYRRVMGKEIKFLLHFVKESKQDESGMPNNRFLAERTGGTYSTLKVQPAELEDSGVYFCASSQGVLRPGNTIYFGEGSWLTVV.

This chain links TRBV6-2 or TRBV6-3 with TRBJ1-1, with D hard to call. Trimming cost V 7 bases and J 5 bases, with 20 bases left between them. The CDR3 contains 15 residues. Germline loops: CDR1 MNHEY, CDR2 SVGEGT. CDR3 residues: CASTSTRGRETEAFF. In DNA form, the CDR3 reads TGTGCCAGCACCTCCACTCGTGGGAGGGAAACTGAAGCTTTCTTT.

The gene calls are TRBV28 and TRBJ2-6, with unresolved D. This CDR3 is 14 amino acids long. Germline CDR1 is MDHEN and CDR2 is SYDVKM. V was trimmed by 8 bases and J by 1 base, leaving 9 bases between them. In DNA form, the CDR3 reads TGTGCCAGCTCCACGTTATCTGGGGCCAACGTCCTGACTTTC. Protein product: CASSTLSGANVLTF.

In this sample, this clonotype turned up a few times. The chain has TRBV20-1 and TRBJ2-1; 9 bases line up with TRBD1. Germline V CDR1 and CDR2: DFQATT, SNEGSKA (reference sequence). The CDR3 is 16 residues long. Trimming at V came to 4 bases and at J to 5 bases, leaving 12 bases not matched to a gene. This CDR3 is CSATGQGRRVNNEQFF. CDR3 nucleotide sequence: TGCAGTGCTACCGGACAGGGGCGCAGGGTTAACAATGAGCAGTTCTTC.

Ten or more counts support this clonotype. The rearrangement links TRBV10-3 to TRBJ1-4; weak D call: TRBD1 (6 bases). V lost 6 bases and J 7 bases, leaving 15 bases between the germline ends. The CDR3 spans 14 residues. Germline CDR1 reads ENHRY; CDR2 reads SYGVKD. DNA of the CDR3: TGTGCCATCAGCGCGGGGGCGTCTACTGAAAAACTGTTTTTT. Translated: CAISAGASTEKLFF.

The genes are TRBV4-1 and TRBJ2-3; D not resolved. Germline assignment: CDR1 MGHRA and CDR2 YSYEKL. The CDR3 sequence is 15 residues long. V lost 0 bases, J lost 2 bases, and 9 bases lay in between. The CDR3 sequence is CASSQEIAVTDTQYF. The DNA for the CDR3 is TGCGCCAGCAGCCAAGAAATTGCCGTCACAGATACGCAGTATTTT.

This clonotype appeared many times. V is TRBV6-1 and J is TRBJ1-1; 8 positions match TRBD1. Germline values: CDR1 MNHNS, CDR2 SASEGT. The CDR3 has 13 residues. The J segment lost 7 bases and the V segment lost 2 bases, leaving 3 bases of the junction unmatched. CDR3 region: CASSERGQGEAFF. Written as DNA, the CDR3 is TGTGCCAGCAGTGAAAGAGGACAGGGTGAAGCTTTCTTT.

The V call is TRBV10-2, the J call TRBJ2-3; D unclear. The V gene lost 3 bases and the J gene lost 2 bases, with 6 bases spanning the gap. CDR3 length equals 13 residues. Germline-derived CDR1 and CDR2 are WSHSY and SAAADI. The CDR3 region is CASSELFTDTQYF. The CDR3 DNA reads TGCGCCAGCAGTGAACTGTTCACAGATACGCAGTATTTT.

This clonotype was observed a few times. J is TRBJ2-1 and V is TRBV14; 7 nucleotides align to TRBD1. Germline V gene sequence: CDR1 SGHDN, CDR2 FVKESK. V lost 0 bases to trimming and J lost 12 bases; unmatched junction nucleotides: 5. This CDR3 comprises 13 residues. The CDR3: CASSQDRRTGQFF. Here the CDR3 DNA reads TGTGCCAGCAGCCAAGATCGCAGGACAGGGCAGTTCTTC.

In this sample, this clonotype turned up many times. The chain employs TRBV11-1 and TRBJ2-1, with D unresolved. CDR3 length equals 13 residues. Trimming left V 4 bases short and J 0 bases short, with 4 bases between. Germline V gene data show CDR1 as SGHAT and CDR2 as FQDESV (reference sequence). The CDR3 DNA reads TGTGCCAGCAGCTCCTTCTCCTACAATGAGCAGTTCTTC. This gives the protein CASSSFSYNEQFF.